A selection of T cell receptor beta chains follows, all from one sample in a study of shared T cell receptors in the human thymus. Repertoires were generated with immunoSEQ multiplex PCR, while TCRdb's copy carries only in-frame clones and drops some. The table has around 730,000 clones, 70% to 90% seen once. These same records also appear under a second study, on human thymus T cells.

Sequenced sample: thymocytes. Receptor source: a girl under three years old with a congenital heart defect. The CDR3 runs from the conserved cysteine through the conserved F or W. D genes are given only for firm matches.

j_call v_call d_call cdr3_aa cdr3_nt
TRBJ2-5 TRBV6-1 . CASSEEGVNQETQYF TGTGCCAGCAGTGAAGAAGGAGTTAACCAAGAGACCCAGTACTTC
TRBJ2-3 TRBV6-1 TRBD2 CASSEGKRGFPDTQYF TGTGCCAGCAGTGAAGGAAAGCGGGGTTTCCCAGATACGCAGTATTTT
TRBJ2-7 TRBV9 TRBD1 CASSPPGQPSYEQYF TGTGCCAGCAGCCCACCGGGACAGCCCTCCTACGAGCAGTACTTC
TRBJ2-3 TRBV19 . CASSGQHPTDTQYF TGTGCCAGTAGTGGACAGCACCCCACAGATACGCAGTATTTT
TRBJ1-1 TRBV6-6 . CASSYSKLRENTEAFF TGTGCCAGCAGTTACTCAAAACTCAGGGAGAACACTGAAGCTTTCTTT
TRBJ2-1 TRBV4-1 . CASSQVGGLPLQSSYNEQFF TGCGCCAGCAGCCAAGTGGGTGGACTACCCCTCCAATCAAGCTACAATGAGCAGTTCTTC
TRBJ1-2 TRBV6-5 . CASRKDRRTNYGYTF TGTGCCAGCAGGAAAGACAGGAGAACTAACTATGGCTACACCTTC
TRBJ2-3 TRBV14 TRBD1 CASSQLKVTGGRVDTQYF TGTGCCAGCAGCCAACTAAAGGTGACAGGGGGCAGGGTAGATACGCAGTATTTT
TRBJ1-2 TRBV4-1 . CASSQEPGDYYGYTF TGCGCCAGCAGCCAAGAGCCGGGGGACTACTATGGCTACACCTTC
TRBJ1-5 TRBV12-5 TRBD1 CASGSVFVDREFNQPQHF TGTGCTAGTGGCTCCGTGTTCGTGGACAGGGAATTCAATCAGCCCCAGCATTTT